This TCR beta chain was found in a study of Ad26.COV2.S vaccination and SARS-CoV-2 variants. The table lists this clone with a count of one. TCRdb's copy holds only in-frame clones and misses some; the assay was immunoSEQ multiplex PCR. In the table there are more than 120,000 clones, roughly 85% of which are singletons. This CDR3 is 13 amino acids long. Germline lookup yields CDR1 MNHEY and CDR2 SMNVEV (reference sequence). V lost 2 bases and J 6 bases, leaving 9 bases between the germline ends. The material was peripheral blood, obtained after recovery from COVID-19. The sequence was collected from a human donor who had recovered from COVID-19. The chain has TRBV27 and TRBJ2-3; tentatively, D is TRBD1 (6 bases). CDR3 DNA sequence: TGTGCCAGCAGTTTACAGGGGCCGGATACGCAGTATTTT. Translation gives CASSLQGPDTQYF.